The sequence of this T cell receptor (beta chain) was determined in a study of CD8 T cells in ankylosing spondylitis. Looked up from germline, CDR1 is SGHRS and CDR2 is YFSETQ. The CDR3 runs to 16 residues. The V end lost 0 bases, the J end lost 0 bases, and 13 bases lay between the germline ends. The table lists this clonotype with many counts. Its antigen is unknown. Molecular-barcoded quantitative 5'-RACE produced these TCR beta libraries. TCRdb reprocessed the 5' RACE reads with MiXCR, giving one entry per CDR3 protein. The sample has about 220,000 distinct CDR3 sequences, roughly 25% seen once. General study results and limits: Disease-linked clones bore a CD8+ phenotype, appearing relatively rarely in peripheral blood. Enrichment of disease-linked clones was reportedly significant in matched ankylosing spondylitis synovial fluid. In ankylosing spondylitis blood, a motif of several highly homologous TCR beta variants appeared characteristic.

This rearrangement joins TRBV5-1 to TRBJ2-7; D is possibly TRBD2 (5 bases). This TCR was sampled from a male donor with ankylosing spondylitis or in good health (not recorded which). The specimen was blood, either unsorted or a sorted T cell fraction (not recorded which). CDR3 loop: CASSLVFGAVSYEQYF. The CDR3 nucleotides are TGCGCCAGCAGCTTGGTCTTTGGAGCGGTCTCCTACGAGCAGTACTTC.